This T cell receptor beta chain derives from a study of blood T cells in healthy people across ages. J gave up 1 base and V 7 bases, and 6 bases lay outside the gene matches. The CDR3 spans 14 residues. Germline V gene lookup returns CDR1 SNHLY and CDR2 FYNNEI. It was with a sample-barcoded 5' primer and a J-beta primer mix that a second PCR of roughly 7 to 12 cycles was run. TCRdb reanalysed the 5' RACE reads using MiXCR and keeps one entry per CDR3 protein. The sample has over 1,500,000 distinct CDR3 sequences, 30% to 40% seen once. Material for sequencing was blood. The receptor comes from a human donor in good health. The V and J genes are TRBV2 and TRBJ1-1; TRBD1 matches 7 bases. The CDR3 loop is CASKSTGKNTEAFF. The CDR3 DNA sequence: TGTGCCAGCAAATCGACAGGGAAGAACACTGAAGCTTTCTTT.